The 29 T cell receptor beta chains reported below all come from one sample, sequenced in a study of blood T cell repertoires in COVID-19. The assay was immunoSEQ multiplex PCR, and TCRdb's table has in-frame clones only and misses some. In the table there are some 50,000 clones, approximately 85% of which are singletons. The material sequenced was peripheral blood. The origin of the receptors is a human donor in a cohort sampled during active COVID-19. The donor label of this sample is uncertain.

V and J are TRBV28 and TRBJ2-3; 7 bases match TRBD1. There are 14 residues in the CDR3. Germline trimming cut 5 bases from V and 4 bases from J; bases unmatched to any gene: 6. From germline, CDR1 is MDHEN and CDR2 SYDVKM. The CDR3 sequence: CASSPGQWPDTQYF. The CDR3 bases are TGTGCCAGCAGTCCGGGACAGTGGCCAGATACGCAGTATTTT.

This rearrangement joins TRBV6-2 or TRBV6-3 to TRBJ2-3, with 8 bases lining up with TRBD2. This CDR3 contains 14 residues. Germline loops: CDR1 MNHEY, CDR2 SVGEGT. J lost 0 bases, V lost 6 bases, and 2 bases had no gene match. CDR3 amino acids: CASSRGGSTDTQYF. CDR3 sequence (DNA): TGTGCCAGCAGCCGGGGGGGGAGCACAGATACGCAGTATTTT.

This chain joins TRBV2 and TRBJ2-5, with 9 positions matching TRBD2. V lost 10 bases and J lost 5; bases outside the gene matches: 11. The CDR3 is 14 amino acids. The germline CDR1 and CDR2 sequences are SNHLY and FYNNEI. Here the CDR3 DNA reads TGTGCCACTAGAAGGCGGGGGGGCCGGGAGACCCAGTACTTC. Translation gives CATRRRGGRETQYF.

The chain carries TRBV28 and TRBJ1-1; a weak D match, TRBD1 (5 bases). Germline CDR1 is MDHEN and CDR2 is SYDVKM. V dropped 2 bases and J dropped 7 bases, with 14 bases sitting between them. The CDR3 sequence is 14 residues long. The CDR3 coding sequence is TGTGCCAGCAGTTTAAGGGGTCAGACCTATGAAGCTTTCTTT. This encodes CASSLRGQTYEAFF. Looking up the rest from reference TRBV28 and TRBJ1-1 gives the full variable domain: DVKVTQSSRYLVKRTGEKVFLECVQDMDHENMFWYRQDPGLGLRLIYFSYDVKMKEKGDIPEGYSVSREKKERFSLILESASTNQTSMYLCASSLRGQTYEAFFGQGTRLTVV.

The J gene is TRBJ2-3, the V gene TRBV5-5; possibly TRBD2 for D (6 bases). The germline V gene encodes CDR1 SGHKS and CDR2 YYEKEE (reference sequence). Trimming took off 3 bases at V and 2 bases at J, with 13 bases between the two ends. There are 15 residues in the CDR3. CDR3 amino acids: CASSYIAAVTDTQYF. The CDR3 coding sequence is TGTGCCAGCAGCTACATAGCGGCAGTCACAGATACGCAGTATTTT.

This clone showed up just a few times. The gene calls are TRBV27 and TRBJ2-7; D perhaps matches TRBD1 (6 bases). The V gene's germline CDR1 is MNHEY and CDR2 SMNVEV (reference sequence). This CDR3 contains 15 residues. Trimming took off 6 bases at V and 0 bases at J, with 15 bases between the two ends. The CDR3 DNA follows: TGTGCCAGCAGGCCGACAGGAAGGAGCTCCTACGAGCAGTACTTC. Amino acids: CASRPTGRSSYEQYF.

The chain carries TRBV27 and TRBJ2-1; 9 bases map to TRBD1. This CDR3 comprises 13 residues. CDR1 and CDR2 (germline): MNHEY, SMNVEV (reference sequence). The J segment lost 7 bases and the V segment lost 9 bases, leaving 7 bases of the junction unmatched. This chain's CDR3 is CASRGTGRNEQFF. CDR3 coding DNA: TGTGCCAGTCGCGGGACAGGGAGAAATGAGCAGTTCTTC.

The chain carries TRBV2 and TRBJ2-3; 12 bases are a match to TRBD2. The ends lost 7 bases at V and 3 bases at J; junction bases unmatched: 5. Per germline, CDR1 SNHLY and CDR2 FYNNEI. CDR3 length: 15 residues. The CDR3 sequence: CASNTLAGGTDTQYF. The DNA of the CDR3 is TGTGCCAGCAATACACTAGCGGGGGGAACAGATACGCAGTATTTT. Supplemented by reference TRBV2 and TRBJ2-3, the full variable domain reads EPEVTQTPSHQVTQMGQEVILRCVPISNHLYFYWYRQILGQKVEFLVSFYNNEISEKSEIFDDQFSVERPDGSNFTLKIRSTKLEDSAMYFCASNTLAGGTDTQYFGPGTRLTVL.

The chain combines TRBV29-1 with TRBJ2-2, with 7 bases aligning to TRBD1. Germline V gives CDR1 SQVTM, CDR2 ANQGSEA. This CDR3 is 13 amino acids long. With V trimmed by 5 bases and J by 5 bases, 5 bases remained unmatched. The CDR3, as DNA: TGCAGCGTTCGACAGGGTGGTACCGGGGAGCTGTTTTTT. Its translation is CSVRQGGTGELFF.

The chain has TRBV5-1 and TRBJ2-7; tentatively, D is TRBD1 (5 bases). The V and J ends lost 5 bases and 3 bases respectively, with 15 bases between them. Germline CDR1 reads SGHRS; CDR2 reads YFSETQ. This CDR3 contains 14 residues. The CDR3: CASRASGNIYEQYF. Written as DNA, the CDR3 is TGCGCCAGCAGGGCGTCAGGGAATATCTACGAGCAGTACTTC.

CDR3 sequence reads: CASSERTGSRETQYF. For the CDR3, the DNA is TGTGCCAGCAGTGAAAGGACAGGGAGCCGAGAGACCCAGTACTTC. The rearrangement uses TRBV6-1 and TRBJ2-5, with 8 bases fitting TRBD1. Germline CDR1 and CDR2: MNHNS and SASEGT. The CDR3 spans 15 residues. The V and J ends lost 2 bases and 4 bases, in that order; junction bases with no gene match: 6.

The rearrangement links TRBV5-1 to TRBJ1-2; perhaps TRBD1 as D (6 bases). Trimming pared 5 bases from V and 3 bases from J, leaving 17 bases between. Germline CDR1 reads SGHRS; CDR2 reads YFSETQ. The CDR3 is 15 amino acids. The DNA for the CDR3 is TGCGCCAGCAGGGGGGCAGACAGCTCCTACTATGGCTACACCTTC. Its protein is CASRGADSSYYGYTF.

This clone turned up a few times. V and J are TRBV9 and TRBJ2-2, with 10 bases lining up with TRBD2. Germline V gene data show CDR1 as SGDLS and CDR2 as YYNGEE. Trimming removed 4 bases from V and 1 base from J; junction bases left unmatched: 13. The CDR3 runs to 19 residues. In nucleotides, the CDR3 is TGTGCCAGCAGCCAGAGTACTAGGGCTAGCGGGGGGAACACCGGGGAGCTGTTTTTT. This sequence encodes CASSQSTRASGGNTGELFF.

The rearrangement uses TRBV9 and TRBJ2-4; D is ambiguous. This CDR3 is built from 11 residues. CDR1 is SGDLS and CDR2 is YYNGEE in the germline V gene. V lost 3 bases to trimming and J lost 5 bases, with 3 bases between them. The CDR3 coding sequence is TGTGCCAGCAGCGCTGAAAACATTCAGTACTTC. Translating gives CASSAENIQYF.

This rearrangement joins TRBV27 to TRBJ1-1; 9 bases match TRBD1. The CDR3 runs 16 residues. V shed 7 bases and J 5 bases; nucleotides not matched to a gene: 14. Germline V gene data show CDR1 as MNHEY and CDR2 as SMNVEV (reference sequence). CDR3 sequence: CASMWRDRAPGTEAFF. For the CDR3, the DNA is TGTGCCAGCATGTGGCGGGACAGGGCCCCGGGGACTGAAGCTTTCTTT.

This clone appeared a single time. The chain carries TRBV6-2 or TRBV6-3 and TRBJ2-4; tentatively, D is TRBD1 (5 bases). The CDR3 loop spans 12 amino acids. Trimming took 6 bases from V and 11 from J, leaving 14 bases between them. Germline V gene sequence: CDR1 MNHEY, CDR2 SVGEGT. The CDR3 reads CASSDRLYVQYF. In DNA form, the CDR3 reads TGTGCCAGCAGCGACAGACTGTACGTTCAGTACTTC.

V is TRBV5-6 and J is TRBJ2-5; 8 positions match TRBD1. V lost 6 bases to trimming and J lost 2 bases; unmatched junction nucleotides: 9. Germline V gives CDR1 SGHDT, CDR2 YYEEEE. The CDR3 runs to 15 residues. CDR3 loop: CASTFRGRRQETQYF. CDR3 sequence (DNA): TGTGCCAGCACCTTCAGGGGGCGCCGGCAAGAGACCCAGTACTTC. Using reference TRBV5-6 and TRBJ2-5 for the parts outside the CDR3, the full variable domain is DAGVTQSPTHLIKTRGQQVTLRCSPKSGHDTVSWYQQALGQGPQFIFQYYEEEERQRGNFPDRFSGHQFPNYSSELNVNALLLGDSALYLCASTFRGRRQETQYFGPGTRLLVL.

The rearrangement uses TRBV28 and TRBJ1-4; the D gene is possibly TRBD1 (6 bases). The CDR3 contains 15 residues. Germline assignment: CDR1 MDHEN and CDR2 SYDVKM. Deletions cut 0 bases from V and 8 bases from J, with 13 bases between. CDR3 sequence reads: CASSLWAGEREKLFF. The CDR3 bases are TGTGCCAGCAGTTTATGGGCAGGGGAAAGGGAAAAACTGTTTTTT.

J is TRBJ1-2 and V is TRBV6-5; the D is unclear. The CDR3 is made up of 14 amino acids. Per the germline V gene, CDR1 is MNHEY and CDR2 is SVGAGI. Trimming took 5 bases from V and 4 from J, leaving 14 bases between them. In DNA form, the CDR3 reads TGTGCCAGCAGTAGAGCCAGGTCGATCTATGGCTACACCTTC. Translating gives CASSRARSIYGYTF.

The chain's CDR3 is CASSFTGPSVGNTIYF. Here the CDR3 DNA reads TGTGCCAGCAGCTTTACAGGGCCCTCCGTGGGAAACACCATATATTTT. This rearrangement joins TRBV7-2 to TRBJ1-3, with D maybe TRBD1 (6 bases). Germline CDR1 SGHTA, CDR2 FQGNSA. V lost 3 bases to trimming and J lost 4 bases, with 16 bases between them. The CDR3 sequence is 16 residues long.

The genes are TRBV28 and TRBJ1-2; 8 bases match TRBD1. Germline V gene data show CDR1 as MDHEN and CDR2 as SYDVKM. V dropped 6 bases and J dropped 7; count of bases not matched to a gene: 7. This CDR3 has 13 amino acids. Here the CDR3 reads CASSSQGVAGYTF. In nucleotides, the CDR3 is TGTGCCAGCAGCTCACAGGGGGTGGCTGGCTACACCTTC.

CDR3 bases: TGTGCCAGCAGTGGGCAGGGCCTCAATGTAGTTCAGCCCCAGCATTTT. Protein sequence: CASSGQGLNVVQPQHF. The V call is TRBV6-1, the J call TRBJ1-5, with D possibly matching TRBD1 (5 bases). The CDR3 contains 16 residues. Trimming removed 4 bases at V and 6 bases at J, with 19 bases between. The germline V gene encodes CDR1 MNHNS and CDR2 SASEGT.

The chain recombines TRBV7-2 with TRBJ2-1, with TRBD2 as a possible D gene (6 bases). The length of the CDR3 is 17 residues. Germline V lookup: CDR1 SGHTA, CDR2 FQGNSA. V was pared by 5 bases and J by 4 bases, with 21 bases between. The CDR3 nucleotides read TGTGCCAGCAGCCCAACGTGGACTACCCTGGGGTACAATGAGCAGTTCTTC. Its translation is CASSPTWTTLGYNEQFF.

CDR3 region: CASSPRQGSPHRYGYTF. CDR3 sequence (DNA): TGTGCCAGCAGTCCACGACAGGGTAGCCCCCATCGGTATGGCTACACCTTC. V usage is TRBV27 and J usage is TRBJ1-2, with 7 bases lining up with TRBD1. This CDR3 is 17 amino acids long. The germline V gene encodes CDR1 MNHEY and CDR2 SMNVEV (reference sequence). V was pared by 5 bases and J by 5 bases, with 17 bases of the junction left unmatched.

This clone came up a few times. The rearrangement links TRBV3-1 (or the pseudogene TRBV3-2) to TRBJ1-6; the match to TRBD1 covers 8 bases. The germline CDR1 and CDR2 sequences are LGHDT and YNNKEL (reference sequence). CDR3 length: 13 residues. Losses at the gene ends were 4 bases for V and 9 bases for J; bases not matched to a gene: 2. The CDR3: CASSPDRGSPLHF. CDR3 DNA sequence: TGTGCCAGCAGCCCTGACAGGGGTTCACCCCTCCACTTT.

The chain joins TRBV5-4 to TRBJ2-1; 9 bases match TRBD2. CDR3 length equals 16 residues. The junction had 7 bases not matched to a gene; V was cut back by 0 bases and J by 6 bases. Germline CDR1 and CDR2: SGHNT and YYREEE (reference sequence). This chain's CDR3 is CASSLAVSGGLNEQFF. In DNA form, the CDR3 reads TGTGCCAGCAGCTTGGCGGTTAGCGGGGGTCTCAATGAGCAGTTCTTC. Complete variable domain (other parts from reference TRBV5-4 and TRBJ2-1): ETGVTQSPTHLIKTRGQQVTLRCSSQSGHNTVSWYQQALGQGPQFIFQYYREEENGRGNFPPRFSGLQFPNYSSELNVNALELDDSALYLCASSLAVSGGLNEQFFGPGTRLTVL.

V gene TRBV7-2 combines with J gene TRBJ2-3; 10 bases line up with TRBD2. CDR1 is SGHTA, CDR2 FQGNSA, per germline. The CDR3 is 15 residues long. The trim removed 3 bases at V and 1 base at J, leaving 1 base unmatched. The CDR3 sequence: CASSFTSGGTDTQYF. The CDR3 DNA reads TGTGCCAGCAGCTTCACTAGCGGGGGCACAGATACGCAGTATTTT. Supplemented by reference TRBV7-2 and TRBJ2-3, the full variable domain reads GAGVSQSPSNKVTEKGKDVELRCDPISGHTALYWYRQSLGQGLEFLIYFQGNSAPDKSGLPSDRFSAERTGGSVSTLTIQRTQQEDSAVYLCASSFTSGGTDTQYFGPGTRLTVL.

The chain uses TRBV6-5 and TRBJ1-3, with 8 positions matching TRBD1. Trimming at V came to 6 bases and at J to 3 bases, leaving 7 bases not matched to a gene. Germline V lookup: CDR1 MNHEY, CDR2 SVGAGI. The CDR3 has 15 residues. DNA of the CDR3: TGTGCCAGCAGCATGGACAGGGATAGTGGAAACACCATATATTTT. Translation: CASSMDRDSGNTIYF.

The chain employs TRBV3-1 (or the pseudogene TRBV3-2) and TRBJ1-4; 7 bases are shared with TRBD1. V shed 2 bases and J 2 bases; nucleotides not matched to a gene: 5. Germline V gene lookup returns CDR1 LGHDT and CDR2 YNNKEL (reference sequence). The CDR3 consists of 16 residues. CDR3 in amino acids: CASSQRSTGTNEKLFF. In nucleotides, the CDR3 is TGTGCCAGCAGCCAAAGGTCGACAGGGACTAATGAAAAACTGTTTTTT.